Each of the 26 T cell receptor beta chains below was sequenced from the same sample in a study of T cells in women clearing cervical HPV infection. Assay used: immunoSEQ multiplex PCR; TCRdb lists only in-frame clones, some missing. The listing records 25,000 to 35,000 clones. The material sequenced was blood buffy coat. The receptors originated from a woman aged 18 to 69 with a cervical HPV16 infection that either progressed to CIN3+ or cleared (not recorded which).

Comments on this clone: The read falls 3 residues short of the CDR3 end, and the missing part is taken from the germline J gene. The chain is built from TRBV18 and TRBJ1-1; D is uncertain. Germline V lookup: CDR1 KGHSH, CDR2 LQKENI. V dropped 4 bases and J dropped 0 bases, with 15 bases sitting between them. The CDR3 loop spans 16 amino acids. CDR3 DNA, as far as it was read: TGTGCCAGCTCACTCGGTACAGTCTCTTTGAACACTGAA. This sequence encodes CASSLGTVSLNTE. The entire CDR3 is CASSLGTVSLNTEAFF.

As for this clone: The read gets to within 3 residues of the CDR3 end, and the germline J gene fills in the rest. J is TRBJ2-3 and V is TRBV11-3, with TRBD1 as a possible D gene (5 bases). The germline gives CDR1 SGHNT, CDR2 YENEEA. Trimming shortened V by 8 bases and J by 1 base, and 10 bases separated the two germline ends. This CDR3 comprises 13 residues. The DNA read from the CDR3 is TGTGCCAGCGGCGACAGCGGCACAGATACG. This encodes CASGDSGTDT. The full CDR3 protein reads CASGDSGTDTQYF.

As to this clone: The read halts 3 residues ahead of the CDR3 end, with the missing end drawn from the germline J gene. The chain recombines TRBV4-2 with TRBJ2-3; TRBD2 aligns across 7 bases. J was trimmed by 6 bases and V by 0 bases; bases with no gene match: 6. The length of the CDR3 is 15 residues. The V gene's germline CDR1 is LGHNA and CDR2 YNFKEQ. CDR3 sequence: CASSQEASGKDTQYF. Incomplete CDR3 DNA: TGTGCCAGCAGCCAAGAGGCTAGCGGCAAGGATACG.

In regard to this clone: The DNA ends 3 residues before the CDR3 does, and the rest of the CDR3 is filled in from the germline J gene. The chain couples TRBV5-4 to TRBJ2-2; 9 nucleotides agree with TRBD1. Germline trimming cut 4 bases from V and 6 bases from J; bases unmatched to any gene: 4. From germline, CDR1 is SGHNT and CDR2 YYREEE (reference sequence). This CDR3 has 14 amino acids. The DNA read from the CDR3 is TGTGCCAGCAGCAGCTGGACAGGGGCCGGGGAG. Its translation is CASSSWTGAGE. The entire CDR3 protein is CASSSWTGAGELFF.

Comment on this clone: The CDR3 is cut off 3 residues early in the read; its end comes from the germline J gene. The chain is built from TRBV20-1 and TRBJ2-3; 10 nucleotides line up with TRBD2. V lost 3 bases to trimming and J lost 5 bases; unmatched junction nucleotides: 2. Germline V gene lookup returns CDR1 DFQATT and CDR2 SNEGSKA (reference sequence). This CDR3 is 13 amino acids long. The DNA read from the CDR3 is TGCAGTGCTAGTAAGCGGGGGGGAGATACG. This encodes CSASKRGGDT. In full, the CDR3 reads CSASKRGGDTQYF.

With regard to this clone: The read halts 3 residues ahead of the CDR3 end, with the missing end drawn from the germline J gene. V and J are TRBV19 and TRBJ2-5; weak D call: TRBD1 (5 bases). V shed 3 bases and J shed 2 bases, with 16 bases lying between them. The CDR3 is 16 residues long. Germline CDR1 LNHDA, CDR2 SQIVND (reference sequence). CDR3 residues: CASSMGQVGLQETQYF. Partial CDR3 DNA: TGTGCCAGTAGTATGGGGCAGGTGGGGTTACAAGAGACC. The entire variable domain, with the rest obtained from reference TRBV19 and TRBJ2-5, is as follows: DGGITQSPKYLFRKEGQNVTLSCEQNLNHDAMYWYRQDPGQGLRLIYYSQIVNDFQKGDIAEGYSVSREKKESFPLTVTSAQKNPTAFYLCASSMGQVGLQETQYFGPGTRLLVL.

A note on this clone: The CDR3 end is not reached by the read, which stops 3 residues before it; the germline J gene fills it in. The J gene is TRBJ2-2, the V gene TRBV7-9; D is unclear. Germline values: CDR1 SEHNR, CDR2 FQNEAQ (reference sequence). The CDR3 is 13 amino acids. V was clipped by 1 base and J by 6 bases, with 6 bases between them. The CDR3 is CASSLGRPGELFF. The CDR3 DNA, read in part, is TGTGCCAGCAGCTTAGGGCGGCCCGGGGAG.

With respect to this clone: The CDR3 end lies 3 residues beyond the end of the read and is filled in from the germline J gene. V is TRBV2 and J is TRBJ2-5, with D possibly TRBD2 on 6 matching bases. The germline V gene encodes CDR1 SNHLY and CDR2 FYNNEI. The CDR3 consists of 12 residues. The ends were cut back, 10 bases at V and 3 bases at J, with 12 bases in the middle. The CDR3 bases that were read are TGTGCCACCAAAACGGGGGAAGAGACC. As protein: CATKTGEET. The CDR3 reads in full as CATKTGEETQYF.

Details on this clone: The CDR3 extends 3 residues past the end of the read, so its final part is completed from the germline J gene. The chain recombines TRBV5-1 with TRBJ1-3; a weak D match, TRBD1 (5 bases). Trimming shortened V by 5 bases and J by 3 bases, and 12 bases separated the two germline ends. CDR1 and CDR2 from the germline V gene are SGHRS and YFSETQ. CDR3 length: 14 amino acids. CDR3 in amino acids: CASRETVSGNTIYF. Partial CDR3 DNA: TGCGCCAGCAGAGAGACAGTCAGTGGAAACACC.

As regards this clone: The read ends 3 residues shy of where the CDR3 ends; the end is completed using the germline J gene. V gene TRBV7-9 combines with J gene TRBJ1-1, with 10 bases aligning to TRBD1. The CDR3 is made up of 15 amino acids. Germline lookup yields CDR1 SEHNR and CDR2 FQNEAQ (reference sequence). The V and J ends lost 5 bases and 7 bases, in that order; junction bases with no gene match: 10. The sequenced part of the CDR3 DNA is TGTGCCAGCAGCGTTGACAGGGGGCTGGGAGGTGAA. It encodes CASSVDRGLGGE. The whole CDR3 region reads CASSVDRGLGGEAFF.

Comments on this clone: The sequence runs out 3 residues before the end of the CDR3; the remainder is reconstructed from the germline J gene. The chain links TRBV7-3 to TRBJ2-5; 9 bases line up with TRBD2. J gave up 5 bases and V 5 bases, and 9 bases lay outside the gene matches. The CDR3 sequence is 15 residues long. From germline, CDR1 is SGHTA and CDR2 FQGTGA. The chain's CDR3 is CASSPQGTSRETQYF. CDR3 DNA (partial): TGTGCCAGCAGCCCGCAAGGGACTAGCCGGGAGACC.

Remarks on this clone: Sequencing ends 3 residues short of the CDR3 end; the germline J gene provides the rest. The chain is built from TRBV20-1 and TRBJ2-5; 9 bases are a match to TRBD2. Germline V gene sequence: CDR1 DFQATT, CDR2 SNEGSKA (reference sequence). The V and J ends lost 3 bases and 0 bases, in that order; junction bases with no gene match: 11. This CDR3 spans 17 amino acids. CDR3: CSASHPGSGGYQETQYF. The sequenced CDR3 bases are TGCAGTGCTAGCCACCCTGGGAGCGGGGGGTACCAAGAGACC.

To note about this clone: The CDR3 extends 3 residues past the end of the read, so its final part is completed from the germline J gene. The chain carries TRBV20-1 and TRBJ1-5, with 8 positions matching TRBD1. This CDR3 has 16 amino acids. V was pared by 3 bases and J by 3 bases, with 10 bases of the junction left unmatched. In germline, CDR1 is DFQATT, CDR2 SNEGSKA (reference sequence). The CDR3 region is CSASPRGLGLNQPQHF. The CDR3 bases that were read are TGCAGTGCTAGCCCCAGGGGGCTCGGGCTCAATCAGCCC.

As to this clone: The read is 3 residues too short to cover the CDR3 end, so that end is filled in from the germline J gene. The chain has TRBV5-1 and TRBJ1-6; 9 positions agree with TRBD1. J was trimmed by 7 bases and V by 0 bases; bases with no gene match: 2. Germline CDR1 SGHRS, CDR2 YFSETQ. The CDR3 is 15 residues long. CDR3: CASSLGDRENSPLHF. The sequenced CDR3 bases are TGCGCCAGCAGCTTGGGGGACAGGGAAAATTCACCC.

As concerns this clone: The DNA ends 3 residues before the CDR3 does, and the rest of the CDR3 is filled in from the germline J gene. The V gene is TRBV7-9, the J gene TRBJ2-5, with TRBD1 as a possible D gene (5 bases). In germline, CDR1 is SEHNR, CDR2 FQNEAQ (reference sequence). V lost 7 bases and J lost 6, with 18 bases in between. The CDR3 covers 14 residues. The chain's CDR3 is CASNRAQGLKTQYF. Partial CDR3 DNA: TGTGCCAGCAACCGCGCCCAGGGTCTGAAGACC.

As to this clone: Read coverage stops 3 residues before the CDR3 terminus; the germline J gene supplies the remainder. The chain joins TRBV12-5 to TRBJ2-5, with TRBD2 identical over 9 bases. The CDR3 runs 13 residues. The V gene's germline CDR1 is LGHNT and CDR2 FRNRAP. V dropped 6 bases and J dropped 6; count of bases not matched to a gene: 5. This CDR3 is CASGASGGQTQYF. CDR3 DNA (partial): TGTGCTAGTGGGGCAAGCGGGGGGCAGACC.

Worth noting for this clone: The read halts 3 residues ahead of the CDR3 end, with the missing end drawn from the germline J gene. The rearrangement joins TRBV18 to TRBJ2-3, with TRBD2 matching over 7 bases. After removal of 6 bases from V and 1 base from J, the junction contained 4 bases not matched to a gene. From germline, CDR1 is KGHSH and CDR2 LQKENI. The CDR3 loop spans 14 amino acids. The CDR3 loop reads CASSLTSGTDTQYF. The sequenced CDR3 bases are TGTGCCAGCTCCCTTACTAGCGGCACAGATACG.

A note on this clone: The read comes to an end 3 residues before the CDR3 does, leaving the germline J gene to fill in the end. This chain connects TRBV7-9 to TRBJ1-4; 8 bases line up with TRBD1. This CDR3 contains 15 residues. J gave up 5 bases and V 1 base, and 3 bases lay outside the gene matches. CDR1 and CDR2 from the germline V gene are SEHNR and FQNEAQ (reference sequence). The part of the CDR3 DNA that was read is TGTGCCAGCAGCTTAGGGCAGGGGGCAAATGAAAAA. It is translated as CASSLGQGANEK. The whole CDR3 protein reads CASSLGQGANEKLFF. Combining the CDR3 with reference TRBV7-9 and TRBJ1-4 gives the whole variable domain DTGVSQNPRHKITKRGQNVTFRCDPISEHNRLYWYRQTLGQGPEFLTYFQNEAQLEKSRLLSDRFSAERPKGSFSTLEIQRTEQGDSAMYLCASSLGQGANEKLFFGSGTQLSVL.

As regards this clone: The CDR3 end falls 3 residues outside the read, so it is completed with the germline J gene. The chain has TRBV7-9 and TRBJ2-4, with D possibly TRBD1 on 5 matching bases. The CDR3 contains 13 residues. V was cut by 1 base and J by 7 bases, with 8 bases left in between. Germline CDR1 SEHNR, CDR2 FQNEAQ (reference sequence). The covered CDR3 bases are TGTGCCAGCAGCTTAGTAGCAGGGAACATT. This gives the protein CASSLVAGNI. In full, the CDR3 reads CASSLVAGNIQYF.

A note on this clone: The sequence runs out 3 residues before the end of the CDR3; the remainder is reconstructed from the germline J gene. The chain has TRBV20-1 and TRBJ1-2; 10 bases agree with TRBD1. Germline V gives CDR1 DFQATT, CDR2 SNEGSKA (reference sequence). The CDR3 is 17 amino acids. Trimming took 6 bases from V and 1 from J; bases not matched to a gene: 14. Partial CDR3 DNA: TGCAGTGCCCGGGGGGTGGGGACAGGGGCCTTTAACTATGGC. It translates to CSARGVGTGAFNYG. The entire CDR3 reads CSARGVGTGAFNYGYTF.

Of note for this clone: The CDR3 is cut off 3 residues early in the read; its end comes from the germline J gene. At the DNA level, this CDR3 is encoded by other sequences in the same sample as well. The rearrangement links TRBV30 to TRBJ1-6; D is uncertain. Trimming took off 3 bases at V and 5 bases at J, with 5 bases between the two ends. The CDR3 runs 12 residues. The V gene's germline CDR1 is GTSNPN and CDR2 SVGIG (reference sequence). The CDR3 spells CAWSPDNSPLHF. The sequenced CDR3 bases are TGTGCCTGGAGCCCAGATAATTCACCC. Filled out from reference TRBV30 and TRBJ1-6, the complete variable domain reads SQTIHQWPATLVQPVGSPLSLECTVEGTSNPNLYWYRQAAGRGLQLLFYSVGIGQISSEVPQNLSASRPQDRQFILSSKKLLLSDSGFYLCAWSPDNSPLHFGNGTRLTVT.

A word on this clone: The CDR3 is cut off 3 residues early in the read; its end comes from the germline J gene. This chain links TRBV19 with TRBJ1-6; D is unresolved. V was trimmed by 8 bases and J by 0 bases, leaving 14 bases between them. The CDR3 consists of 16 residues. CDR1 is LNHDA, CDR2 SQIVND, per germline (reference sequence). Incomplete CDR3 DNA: TGTGCCAGTCGCTCGACGAGGGTCTCCTATAATTCACCC. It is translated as CASRSTRVSYNSP. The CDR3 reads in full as CASRSTRVSYNSPLHF.

The CDR3 sequence is CASSPGSGWNEQFF. The sequenced part of the CDR3 DNA is TGTGCCAGCTCCCCGGGTTCCGGGTGGAATGAG. The chain carries TRBV6-4 and TRBJ2-1; D unresolved. The CDR3 end lies 3 residues beyond the end of the read and is filled in from the germline J gene. V was clipped by 8 bases and J by 7 bases, with 18 bases between them. Germline V gene lookup returns CDR1 MRHNA and CDR2 SNTAGT. The CDR3 spans 14 residues.

CDR3 bases read: TGTGCCAGCAGCTTAGAACTAGCGGTCAACAATGAG. This sequence encodes CASSLELAVNNE. The whole CDR3 sequence is CASSLELAVNNEQFF. The chain recombines TRBV7-7 with TRBJ2-1, with TRBD2 matching over 8 bases. The read comes to an end 3 residues before the CDR3 does, leaving the germline J gene to fill in the end. Germline trimming cut 1 base from V and 5 bases from J; bases unmatched to any gene: 4. The CDR3 has 15 residues. CDR1 and CDR2 (germline): SSHAT, FNYEAQ (reference sequence).

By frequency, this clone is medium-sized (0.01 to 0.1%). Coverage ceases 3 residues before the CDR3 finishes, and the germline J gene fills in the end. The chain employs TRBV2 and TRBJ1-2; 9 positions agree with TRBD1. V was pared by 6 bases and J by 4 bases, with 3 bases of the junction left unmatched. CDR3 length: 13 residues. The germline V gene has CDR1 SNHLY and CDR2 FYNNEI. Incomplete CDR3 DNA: TGTGCCAGCAGCGGGACAGGGACCTATGGC. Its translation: CASSGTGTYG. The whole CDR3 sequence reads CASSGTGTYGYTF.

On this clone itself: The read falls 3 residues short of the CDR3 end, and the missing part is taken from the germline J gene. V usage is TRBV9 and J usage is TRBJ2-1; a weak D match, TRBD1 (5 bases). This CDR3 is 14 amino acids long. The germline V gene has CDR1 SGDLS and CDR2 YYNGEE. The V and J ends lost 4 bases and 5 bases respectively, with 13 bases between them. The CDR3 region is CASSPWTSHNEQFF. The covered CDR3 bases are TGTGCCAGCAGCCCTTGGACATCCCACAATGAG.